This TCR beta chain was obtained from a study of blood T cell repertoires in COVID-19. Study summary: Acute and convalescent COVID-19 specimens originated in the United States, Italy and Spain. Nucleic acid was either cDNA or gDNA, and it came from T cells, B-cell-depleted T cells, or PBMCs.

CDR1 and CDR2 (germline): SGHTA, FQGNSA. CDR3 length: 14 residues. V lost 5 bases to trimming and J lost 3 bases, with 14 bases between them. The authors' processing: Researchers report that nucleated cell counts were estimated from reference gene primer amplification. The assay was immunoSEQ multiplex PCR, and TCRdb's table has in-frame clones only and misses some. The V and J calls and the clone size are those of that table, but D and trimming were determined from the DNA. The sample records 110,000 or so clones, around nine tenths being singletons. The chain couples TRBV7-2 to TRBJ2-7; TRBD1 is a possible D gene (6 bases). The sample consisted of peripheral blood. The receptor's source is a woman aged 70-85 years who had recovered from COVID-19. CDR3 protein: CASSVQGGGYEQYF. The CDR3 region has the DNA TGTGCCAGCAGCGTACAGGGTGGCGGCTACGAGCAGTACTTC.